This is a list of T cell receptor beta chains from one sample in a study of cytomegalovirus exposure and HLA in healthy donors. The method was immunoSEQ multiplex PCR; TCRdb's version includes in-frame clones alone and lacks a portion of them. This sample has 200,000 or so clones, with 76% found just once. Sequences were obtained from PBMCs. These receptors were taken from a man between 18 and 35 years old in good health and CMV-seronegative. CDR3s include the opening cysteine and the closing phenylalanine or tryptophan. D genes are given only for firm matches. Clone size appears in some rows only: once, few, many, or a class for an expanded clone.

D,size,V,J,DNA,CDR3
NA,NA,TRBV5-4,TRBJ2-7,TGTGCCAGCAGCTCGGCGGGGGCGCCCTCCTACGAGCAGTACTTC,CASSSAGAPSYEQYF
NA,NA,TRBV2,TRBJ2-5,TGTGCCAGCCGTTTCACAGGGGAGACCCAGTACTTC,CASRFTGETQYF
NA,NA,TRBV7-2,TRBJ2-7,TGTGCCAGCAGCTTAGTGGGGTTGGACACAGGGAAACAAGTTTACGAGCAGTACTTC,CASSLVGLDTGKQVYEQYF
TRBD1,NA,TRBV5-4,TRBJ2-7,TGTGCCAGCAGCACGGGACAGGGCGACGAGCAGTACTTC,CASSTGQGDEQYF
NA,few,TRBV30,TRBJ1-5,TGTGCCTGGAGTTTAGGGGGTAATCAGCCCCAGCATTTT,CAWSLGGNQPQHF
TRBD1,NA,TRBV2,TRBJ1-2,TGTGCCAGCAGCCTCGAAGGGACAGGGTTCGATGGCTACACCTTC,CASSLEGTGFDGYTF
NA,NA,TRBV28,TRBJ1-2,TGTGCCAGCAGTCCCGGACTCAATTACTATGGCTACACCTTC,CASSPGLNYYGYTF
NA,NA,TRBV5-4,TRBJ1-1,TGTGCCAGCAGCTTGGGCCAGGATGAAGCTTTCTTT,CASSLGQDEAFF
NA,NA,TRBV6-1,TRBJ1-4,TGTGCCAGCTCTTGGGGCGGCGGTGGAGAAGAAAAACTGTTTTTT,CASSWGGGGEEKLFF
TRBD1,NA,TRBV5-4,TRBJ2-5,TGTGCCAGCAGCCCTCCTAGGACAGGGGTCAGGGAGACCCAGTACTTC,CASSPPRTGVRETQYF
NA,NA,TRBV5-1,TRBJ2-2,TGCGCCAGCAGCTTGGGTTACGGGGGCACCGGGGAGCTGTTTTTT,CASSLGYGGTGELFF
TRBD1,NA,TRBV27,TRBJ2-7,TGTGCCAGCAGTGGGACAGGGGAAGCCTACGAGCAGTACTTC,CASSGTGEAYEQYF
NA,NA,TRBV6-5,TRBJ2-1,TGTGCCAGCAGTTACTCGGGCCAGCTTTACAATGAGCAGTTCTTC,CASSYSGQLYNEQFF
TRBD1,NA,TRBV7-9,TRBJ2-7,TGTGCCAGCAGCTTGCGGACAGGGGGATCCTACGAGCAGTACTTC,CASSLRTGGSYEQYF
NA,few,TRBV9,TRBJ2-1,TGTGCCAGCAGCGTAGCTACAGGAGGGAGCTCCTACAATGAGCAGTTCTTC,CASSVATGGSSYNEQFF
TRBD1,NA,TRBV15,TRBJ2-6,TGTGCCACCGCAGATTGGGGACCACAGGGGGCGAGCTCTGGGGCCAACGTCCTGACTTTC,CATADWGPQGASSGANVLTF
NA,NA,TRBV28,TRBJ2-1,TGTGCCAGCTCAGACAGAATCAATGAGCAGTTCTTC,CASSDRINEQFF
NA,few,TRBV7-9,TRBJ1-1,TGTGCCAGCAGCGTCACAGGGAGCACTGAAGCTTTCTTT,CASSVTGSTEAFF
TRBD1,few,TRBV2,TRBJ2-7,TGTGCCAGCAGTTCCGGGACAGGGGGCTACGAGCAGTACTTC,CASSSGTGGYEQYF
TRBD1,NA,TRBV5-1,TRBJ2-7,TGCGCCAGCAGCTTGGAGGGACAGGTGAACAGCGAGCAGTACTTC,CASSLEGQVNSEQYF
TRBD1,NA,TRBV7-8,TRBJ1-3,TGTGCCAGCAGCCAGGGGGTAGCTGGAAACACCATATATTTT,CASSQGVAGNTIYF
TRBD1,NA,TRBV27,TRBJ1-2,TGTGCCAGCAGTCCAAGGACAGGGTTTAACTATGGCTACACCTTC,CASSPRTGFNYGYTF
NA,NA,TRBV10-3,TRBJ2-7,TGTGCCATCAGTGAAAATGCCTTTCGGGAGCAGTACTTC,CAISENAFREQYF
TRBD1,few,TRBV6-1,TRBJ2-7,TGTGCCAGCAGACGGACAGGGGCCGAGCAGTACTTC,CASRRTGAEQYF
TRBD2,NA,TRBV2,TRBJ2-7,TGTGCCAGCAGTCGGTTGGGAAAGTTTAGCGGGAGGGTGCCCTACGAGCAGTACTTC,CASSRLGKFSGRVPYEQYF
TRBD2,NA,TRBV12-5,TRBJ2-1,TGTGCTAGTGGTCTGTCTAGCGGGAGGGGAGGGGAGCAGTTCTTC,CASGLSSGRGGEQFF
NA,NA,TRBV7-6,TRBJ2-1,TGTGCCAGCAGCTTATTACTACGCTTGGAGAATGAGCAGTTCTTC,CASSLLLRLENEQFF
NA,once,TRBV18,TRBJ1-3,TGTGCCAGCTCACACATCGATTTTATTGGTGATGTTGGAAACACCATATATTTT,CASSHIDFIGDVGNTIYF
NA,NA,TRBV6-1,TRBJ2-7,TGTGCCAGCAATGCATTGAGGAGCTCCTACGAGCAGTACTTC,CASNALRSSYEQYF